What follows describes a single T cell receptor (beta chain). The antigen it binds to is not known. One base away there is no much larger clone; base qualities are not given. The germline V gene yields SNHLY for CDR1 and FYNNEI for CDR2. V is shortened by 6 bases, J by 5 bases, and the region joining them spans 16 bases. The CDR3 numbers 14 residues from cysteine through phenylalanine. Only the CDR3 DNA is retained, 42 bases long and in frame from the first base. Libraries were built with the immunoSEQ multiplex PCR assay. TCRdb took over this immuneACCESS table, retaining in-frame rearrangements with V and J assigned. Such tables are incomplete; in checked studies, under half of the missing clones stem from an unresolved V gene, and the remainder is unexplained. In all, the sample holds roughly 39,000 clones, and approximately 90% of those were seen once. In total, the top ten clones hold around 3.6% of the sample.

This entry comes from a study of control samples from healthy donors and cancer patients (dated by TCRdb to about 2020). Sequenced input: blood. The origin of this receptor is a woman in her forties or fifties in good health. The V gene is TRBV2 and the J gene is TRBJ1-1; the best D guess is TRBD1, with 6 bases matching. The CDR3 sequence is CASRGGQGWTEAFF. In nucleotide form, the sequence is TGTGCCAGCAGGGGGGGGCAGGGGTGGACTGAAGCTTTCTTT. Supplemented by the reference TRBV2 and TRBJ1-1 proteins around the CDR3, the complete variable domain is EPEVTQTPSHQVTQMGQEVILRCVPISNHLYFYWYRQILGQKVEFLVSFYNNEISEKSEIFDDQFSVERPDGSNFTLKIRSTKLEDSAMYFCASRGGQGWTEAFFGQGTRLTVV.